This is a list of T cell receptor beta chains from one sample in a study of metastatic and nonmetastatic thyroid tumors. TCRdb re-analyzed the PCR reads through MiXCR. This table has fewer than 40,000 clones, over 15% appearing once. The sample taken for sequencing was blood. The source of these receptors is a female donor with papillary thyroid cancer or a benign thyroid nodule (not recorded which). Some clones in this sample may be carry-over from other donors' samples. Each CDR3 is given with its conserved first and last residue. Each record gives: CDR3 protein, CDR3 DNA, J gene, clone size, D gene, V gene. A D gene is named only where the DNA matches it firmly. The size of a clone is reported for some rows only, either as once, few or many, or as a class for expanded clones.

CDR3 protein: CASSPGTVGKTQYF; CDR3 DNA: TGTGCCAGCTCCCCCGGGACAGTCGGAAAGACCCAGTACTTC; J gene: TRBJ2-5; clone size: many; D gene: TRBD1; V gene: TRBV18
CDR3 protein: CASSSSGAEGNQPQHF; CDR3 DNA: TGTGCCAGCAGTTCTTCTGGGGCTGAGGGCAATCAGCCCCAGCATTTT; J gene: TRBJ1-5; clone size: many; D gene: NA; V gene: TRBV6-1
CDR3 protein: CASSPYPDTQYF; CDR3 DNA: TGTGCCAGCAGCCCATACCCAGATACGCAGTATTTT; J gene: TRBJ2-3; clone size: many; D gene: NA; V gene: TRBV6-2/TRBV6-3
CDR3 protein: CASSLENGPLSWEQYF; CDR3 DNA: TGTGCCAGCAGCTTAGAAAACGGGCCACTGTCTTGGGAGCAGTACTTC; J gene: TRBJ2-7; clone size: NA; D gene: NA; V gene: TRBV11-2
CDR3 protein: CVSRRVGTGELSF; CDR3 DNA: TGTGTCTCCAGAAGAGTAGGCACCGGGGAGCTGTCTTTT; J gene: TRBJ2-2; clone size: NA; D gene: NA; V gene: TRBV7-2
CDR3 protein: CASSPPGVQGGQPQHF; CDR3 DNA: TGTGCCAGCTCACCCCCGGGGGTTCAGGGAGGTCAGCCCCAGCATTTT; J gene: TRBJ1-5; clone size: NA; D gene: NA; V gene: TRBV18
CDR3 protein: CASQTGIYEQYF; CDR3 DNA: TGTGCCAGTCAGACAGGGATCTACGAGCAGTACTTC; J gene: TRBJ2-7; clone size: many; D gene: TRBD1; V gene: TRBV28
CDR3 protein: CASSTSYEQYF; CDR3 DNA: TGTGCCAGCAGCACCTCCTACGAGCAGTACTTC; J gene: TRBJ2-7; clone size: many; D gene: NA; V gene: TRBV2
CDR3 protein: CASSLEDTAYSYEQYF; CDR3 DNA: TGTGCCAGCAGCTTAGAGGACACTGCCTACTCCTACGAGCAGTACTTC; J gene: TRBJ2-7; clone size: many; D gene: NA; V gene: TRBV11-1
CDR3 protein: CASSLGTAGEQFF; CDR3 DNA: TGTGCCAGCAGCTTGGGGACAGCCGGTGAGCAGTTCTTC; J gene: TRBJ2-1; clone size: many; D gene: TRBD1; V gene: TRBV11-3
CDR3 protein: CASSDGGNEQYF; CDR3 DNA: TGTGCCAGCAGTGATGGGGGGAACGAGCAGTACTTC; J gene: TRBJ2-7; clone size: many; D gene: NA; V gene: TRBV5-4
CDR3 protein: CSARVAGAGTQYF; CDR3 DNA: TGCAGTGCTAGAGTAGCGGGAGCGGGTACGCAGTATTTT; J gene: TRBJ2-3; clone size: many; D gene: TRBD2; V gene: TRBV20-1
CDR3 protein: CASRPDRNYGYTF; CDR3 DNA: TGTGCCAGCAGACCCGACAGGAACTATGGCTACACCTTC; J gene: TRBJ1-2; clone size: many; D gene: NA; V gene: TRBV27
CDR3 protein: CSALDGDAFGGLYEQYF; CDR3 DNA: TGCAGTGCCCTGGACGGGGACGCCTTTGGGGGGCTATACGAGCAGTACTTC; J gene: TRBJ2-7; clone size: many; D gene: NA; V gene: TRBV20-1
CDR3 protein: CASSDSWADQPQHF; CDR3 DNA: TGTGCCAGCAGTGATAGTTGGGCAGATCAGCCCCAGCATTTT; J gene: TRBJ1-5; clone size: many; D gene: NA; V gene: TRBV2
CDR3 protein: CASSLMLGGDSQPQHF; CDR3 DNA: TGTGCCAGTAGTCTTATGTTAGGGGGCGACAGTCAGCCCCAGCATTTT; J gene: TRBJ1-5; clone size: many; D gene: TRBD1; V gene: TRBV19
CDR3 protein: CASSAGQGAYNEQFF; CDR3 DNA: TGTGCCAGCAGCGCCGGACAGGGGGCCTACAATGAGCAGTTCTTC; J gene: TRBJ2-1; clone size: many; D gene: TRBD1; V gene: TRBV9
CDR3 protein: CASSSGQRETQYF; CDR3 DNA: TGCGCCAGCAGCTCTGGTCAGAGGGAGACCCAGTACTTC; J gene: TRBJ2-5; clone size: many; D gene: NA; V gene: TRBV5-1
CDR3 protein: CASSEYGGQGAGYTF; CDR3 DNA: TGTGCCAGCAGTGAATACGGGGGACAGGGGGCAGGCTACACCTTC; J gene: TRBJ1-2; clone size: many; D gene: TRBD1; V gene: TRBV2
CDR3 protein: CASNRISNTEAFF; CDR3 DNA: TGTGCCAGCAACCGGATTTCGAACACTGAAGCTTTCTTT; J gene: TRBJ1-1; clone size: many; D gene: NA; V gene: TRBV2
CDR3 protein: CASSRDGKTEAFF; CDR3 DNA: TGTGCCAGCAGCCGGGACGGCAAAACTGAAGCTTTCTTT; J gene: TRBJ1-1; clone size: many; D gene: NA; V gene: TRBV12-3/TRBV12-4
CDR3 protein: CASSQRTGRETQYF; CDR3 DNA: TGTGCCAGTAGCCAAAGAACCGGGAGGGAGACCCAGTACTTC; J gene: TRBJ2-5; clone size: many; D gene: TRBD2; V gene: TRBV19
CDR3 protein: CASSLTPTDYNEQFF; CDR3 DNA: TGTGCCAGCAGCTTAACGCCGACTGATTACAATGAGCAGTTCTTC; J gene: TRBJ2-1; clone size: many; D gene: NA; V gene: TRBV7-3
CDR3 protein: CASRSAGPFSYEQYF; CDR3 DNA: TGTGCCAGTAGATCAGCAGGGCCTTTCTCCTACGAGCAGTACTTC; J gene: TRBJ2-7; clone size: many; D gene: NA; V gene: TRBV19
CDR3 protein: CASSPGTGANEQFF; CDR3 DNA: TGTGCCAGTAGCCCCGGGACAGGAGCCAATGAGCAGTTCTTC; J gene: TRBJ2-1; clone size: many; D gene: TRBD1; V gene: TRBV19